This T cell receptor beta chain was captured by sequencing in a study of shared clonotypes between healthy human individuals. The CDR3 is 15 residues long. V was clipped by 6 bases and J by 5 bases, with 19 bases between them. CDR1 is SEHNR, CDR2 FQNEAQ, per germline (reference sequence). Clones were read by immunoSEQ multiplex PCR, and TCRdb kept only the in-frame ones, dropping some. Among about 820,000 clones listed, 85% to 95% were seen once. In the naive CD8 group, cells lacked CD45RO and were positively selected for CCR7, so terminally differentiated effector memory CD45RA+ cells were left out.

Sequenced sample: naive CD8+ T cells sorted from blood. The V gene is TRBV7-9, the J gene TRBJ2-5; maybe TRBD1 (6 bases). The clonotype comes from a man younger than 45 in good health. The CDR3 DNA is TGTGCCAGCAGTCCCACAGGGAACAAAGGGGAGACCCAGTACTTC. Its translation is CASSPTGNKGETQYF.